The rows below give T cell receptor beta chains drawn from one sample of a study of OX40 agonist ivuxolimab in advanced cancers. The data were produced by immunoSEQ multiplex PCR, yet TCRdb's version contains in-frame clones alone and is incomplete. The repertoire holds about 33,000 clones, with roughly 83% as singletons. The starting material was CD4+ or CD8+ T cells sorted from blood, obtained in a trial of the OX40 agonist ivuxolimab. These receptors were taken from an adult with an advanced solid tumor such as melanoma, head and neck, liver or kidney cancer. CDR3s include the opening cysteine and the closing phenylalanine or tryptophan. Each record gives: J gene, V gene, D gene, clone size, CDR3 protein, CDR3 DNA. D genes are given only for firm matches. A row's size may be missing; if present it is once, few, many or a size class.

TRBJ2-7	TRBV7-9	-	-	CASSAPGHPYEQYF	TGTGCCAGCAGCGCACCGGGACACCCCTACGAGCAGTACTTC
TRBJ1-2	TRBV29-1	-	-	CSVESPPRREGYGYTF	TGCAGCGTTGAATCCCCACCCCGCCGGGAGGGCTATGGCTACACCTTC
TRBJ2-7	TRBV13	TRBD2	-	CASSPGGLASYEQYF	TGTGCCAGCAGCCCGGGGGGGCTAGCCTCCTACGAGCAGTACTTC
TRBJ2-7	TRBV19	-	-	CASSSGTGFYEQYF	TGTGCCAGTTCCTCCGGGACGGGGTTCTACGAGCAGTACTTC
TRBJ1-5	TRBV19	TRBD1	-	CASSINAGGRQPQHF	TGTGCCAGTAGTATTAATGCAGGGGGCAGGCAGCCCCAGCATTTT
TRBJ2-7	TRBV5-6	TRBD2	medium-sized	CASSFGTSAYEQYF	TGTGCCAGCAGCTTTGGGACTAGCGCCTACGAGCAGTACTTC
TRBJ2-7	TRBV4-1	-	few	CASSQEVADEQYF	TGCGCCAGCAGCCAAGAGGTAGCCGACGAGCAGTACTTC
TRBJ1-3	TRBV9	-	-	CASRRGGENTIYF	TGTGCCAGCAGAAGGGGAGGGGAAAACACCATATATTTT
TRBJ1-1	TRBV28	TRBD1	-	CASIKTGGYTEAFF	TGTGCCAGCATAAAGACAGGGGGCTACACTGAAGCTTTCTTT
TRBJ2-1	TRBV9	-	-	CASSVGDPDEQFF	TGTGCCAGCAGCGTAGGGGACCCGGATGAGCAGTTCTTC
TRBJ2-7	TRBV6-6	-	-	CASSSNRAGTYEQYF	TGTGCCAGCAGTTCCAACAGGGCTGGGACCTACGAGCAGTACTTC
TRBJ1-1	TRBV6-1	TRBD1	-	CASSEAPVVRQGNPNTEAFF	TGTGCCAGCAGTGAAGCGCCCGTCGTTAGACAGGGGAACCCGAACACTGAAGCTTTCTTT
TRBJ2-7	TRBV10-2	-	-	CASSDGGTMAYEQYF	TGCGCCAGCAGTGATGGTGGGACCATGGCCTACGAGCAGTACTTC
TRBJ1-2	TRBV27	-	-	CASSFSGSHYGYTF	TGTGCCAGCAGTTTTAGCGGGAGTCACTATGGCTACACCTTC
TRBJ1-3	TRBV28	-	-	CASRRQGSGGNTIYF	TGTGCCAGCCGAAGGCAGGGGAGTGGAGGAAACACCATATATTTT